This T cell receptor (beta chain) is drawn from a study of blood T cells in healthy people across ages. Each sample used at least 6 million PBMCs. A sample-barcoded 5' primer and a J-beta primer mix were used in a second PCR of roughly 7 to 11 cycles. TCRdb independently ran MiXCR on the 5' RACE reads; one entry per CDR3 protein. The table records fewer than 2,000,000 distinct CDR3 sequences, 39% of them present only once. This CDR3 comprises 15 residues. Germline CDR1 SGHTA, CDR2 FQGNSA. J gave up 5 bases and V 5 bases, and 8 bases lay outside the gene matches. The gene calls are TRBV7-2 and TRBJ2-3; 9 bases map to TRBD2. The clonotype comes from a human donor in good health. The sequenced sample was blood. CDR3 coding DNA: TGTGCCAGCAGCCCCGTAGCGGGGGAAGTAGATACGCAGTATTTT. This encodes CASSPVAGEVDTQYF. The full variable domain, with the rest looked up from reference TRBV7-2 and TRBJ2-3, is GAGVSQSPSNKVTEKGKDVELRCDPISGHTALYWYRQSLGQGLEFLIYFQGNSAPDKSGLPSDRFSAERTGGSVSTLTIQRTQQEDSAVYLCASSPVAGEVDTQYFGPGTRLTVL.